The rows below give T cell receptor beta chains drawn from one sample of a study of T-cell reconstitution after alpha-beta-depleted transplantation in children. MiXCR was run by TCRdb on the PCR reads, yielding one entry per CDR3 protein. The table shows hundreds of thousands of distinct CDR3 sequences, with around 12% occurring only once. The input for sequencing was PBMCs from the stem cell graft donor, taken from the stem cell graft. The receptors here all came from a human donor who donated a stem cell graft to a child with acute lymphoblastic leukemia. Both conserved end residues are part of each CDR3. The order of the fields is J gene, V gene, CDR3 protein.

J gene: TRBJ2-1
V gene: TRBV6-4
CDR3 protein: CASSDTYRGDYNEQFF

J gene: TRBJ2-3
V gene: TRBV19
CDR3 protein: CASTSSTRSPTDTQYF

J gene: TRBJ1-1
V gene: TRBV3-1
CDR3 protein: CASSPVTGNTEAFF

J gene: TRBJ1-4
V gene: TRBV20-1
CDR3 protein: CSARAGGRNYFNEKLFF

J gene: TRBJ2-1
V gene: TRBV12-3/TRBV12-4
CDR3 protein: CASSSSTGAPTKQFF

J gene: TRBJ2-1
V gene: TRBV29-1
CDR3 protein: CSVQLAGVVYEQFF

J gene: TRBJ2-7
V gene: TRBV24-1
CDR3 protein: CAPTRGRGLIPSYEQYF

J gene: TRBJ2-3
V gene: TRBV27
CDR3 protein: CASSLYLQENSGRYKDTQYF

J gene: TRBJ1-5
V gene: TRBV6-2/TRBV6-3
CDR3 protein: CASSHQWSQPQHF

J gene: TRBJ2-7
V gene: TRBV30
CDR3 protein: CAWATGTGLRAYEQYF

J gene: TRBJ2-5
V gene: TRBV5-1
CDR3 protein: CASSATSGRRQTQYF

J gene: TRBJ2-7
V gene: TRBV29-1
CDR3 protein: CSGGQGTYEQYF

J gene: TRBJ2-1
V gene: TRBV13
CDR3 protein: CASSLQRDEQFF

J gene: TRBJ1-1
V gene: TRBV7-9
CDR3 protein: CASSYGTGEAFF

J gene: TRBJ1-6
V gene: TRBV5-1
CDR3 protein: CASSRKEANSGEPLHF

J gene: TRBJ2-7
V gene: TRBV27
CDR3 protein: CASSRRTSGTYEQYF

J gene: TRBJ2-7
V gene: TRBV6-5
CDR3 protein: CASSRLAGRGQYF

J gene: TRBJ2-5
V gene: TRBV21-1
CDR3 protein: CASSKGWCPETQYF

J gene: TRBJ2-2
V gene: TRBV29-1
CDR3 protein: CSVEGRGHGELFF

J gene: TRBJ2-5
V gene: TRBV29-1
CDR3 protein: CSVTRRGGIVETQYF

J gene: TRBJ2-7
V gene: TRBV4-3
CDR3 protein: CASSRSTSRGHSPEQYF

J gene: TRBJ1-3
V gene: TRBV6-2/TRBV6-3
CDR3 protein: CASSYSSHLRPSGNTIYF

J gene: TRBJ2-1
V gene: TRBV10-3
CDR3 protein: CAISDRLAGGNSYNEQFF

J gene: TRBJ2-4
V gene: TRBV3-1
CDR3 protein: CASSQDSSRLAKNIQYF

J gene: TRBJ1-6
V gene: TRBV6-5
CDR3 protein: CASSYGWSSYNSPLHF

J gene: TRBJ2-3
V gene: TRBV5-6
CDR3 protein: CASSLVGQDHTQYF

J gene: TRBJ2-1
V gene: TRBV6-5
CDR3 protein: CASSYFGDGLYNEQFF

J gene: TRBJ2-5
V gene: TRBV20-1
CDR3 protein: CSAERTSGAKETQYF

J gene: TRBJ2-3
V gene: TRBV14
CDR3 protein: CASSPSGRDTQYF

J gene: TRBJ2-3
V gene: TRBV20-1
CDR3 protein: CSAREGLAGVDTQYF

J gene: TRBJ2-1
V gene: TRBV3-1
CDR3 protein: CASSQAPANNEQFF

J gene: TRBJ1-1
V gene: TRBV5-5
CDR3 protein: CASSLQRGPNTEAFF

J gene: TRBJ2-5
V gene: TRBV6-5
CDR3 protein: CASSYADRGPETQYF

J gene: TRBJ1-1
V gene: TRBV5-1
CDR3 protein: CASRGQGMNTEAFF

J gene: TRBJ1-2
V gene: TRBV4-3
CDR3 protein: CASSQGTGVRYLNGYTF

J gene: TRBJ1-2
V gene: TRBV28
CDR3 protein: CASSQDNYGYTF

J gene: TRBJ2-2
V gene: TRBV7-9
CDR3 protein: CASSLRYTGELFF

J gene: TRBJ2-3
V gene: TRBV7-9
CDR3 protein: CASSQHAGGTDTQYF

J gene: TRBJ2-7
V gene: TRBV15
CDR3 protein: CATSREGRSYEQYF

J gene: TRBJ2-3
V gene: TRBV7-9
CDR3 protein: CASRLQGSDTQYF

J gene: TRBJ2-7
V gene: TRBV20-1
CDR3 protein: CSASPIARDFPYEQYF

J gene: TRBJ2-1
V gene: TRBV6-2/TRBV6-3
CDR3 protein: CASSYFSGSLDEQFF

J gene: TRBJ1-2
V gene: TRBV7-8
CDR3 protein: CASSSSPGGGGYTF

J gene: TRBJ2-3
V gene: TRBV4-2
CDR3 protein: CASSQDGSGVPTDTQYF

J gene: TRBJ2-1
V gene: TRBV27
CDR3 protein: CASSYRDHYNEQFF

J gene: TRBJ2-7
V gene: TRBV5-1
CDR3 protein: CASSLGQGIIYEQYF

J gene: TRBJ2-7
V gene: TRBV7-2
CDR3 protein: CASSLPARTYEQYF

J gene: TRBJ1-5
V gene: TRBV6-5
CDR3 protein: CASSYTDRNQPQHF

J gene: TRBJ1-6
V gene: TRBV9
CDR3 protein: CASSVLANNSPLHF

J gene: TRBJ2-1
V gene: TRBV7-2
CDR3 protein: CASSLVPGEGDEQFF

J gene: TRBJ2-3
V gene: TRBV6-1
CDR3 protein: CASSQGYDHPMDTQYF

J gene: TRBJ2-7
V gene: TRBV6-6
CDR3 protein: CASSAGDGYEQYF

J gene: TRBJ2-1
V gene: TRBV9
CDR3 protein: CASSARGAAGPNNEQFF

J gene: TRBJ2-1
V gene: TRBV7-2
CDR3 protein: CASSSRNNGQFF

J gene: TRBJ1-6
V gene: TRBV14
CDR3 protein: CASSQVHQSSPLHF

J gene: TRBJ1-4
V gene: TRBV2
CDR3 protein: CASSEGQGQEKLFF